This TCR beta chain was sequenced for a study of PD-L1 blockade in urothelial cancer. At the level of the study: About nine tenths of the roughly 30 patients comprised males who had bladder-origin urothelial cancer. Blood samples had a median of roughly 140,000 T cells.

A remark on this clone: The antigen remains unidentified.

TCRdb's copy holds only in-frame clones and misses some; the assay was immunoSEQ multiplex PCR. In the table there are approximately 41,000 clones, around 81% of which are singletons. General study findings and limits: Those with durable benefit had larger increases in tumor-associated blood clones at 3 weeks.

V lost 5 bases, J lost 0 bases, and 14 bases lay in between. Per germline, CDR1 KGHSH and CDR2 LQKENI. The CDR3 is made up of 17 amino acids. The time point denotes: pretreatment peripheral blood. The V and J genes are TRBV18 and TRBJ2-6; possibly TRBD1 for D (6 bases). The source is a man older than 75 with urothelial cancer. The sequencing used PBMCs, collected around atezolizumab (anti-PD-L1) treatment. Here the CDR3 reads CASSTRQADSGANVLTF. As DNA, the CDR3 is TGTGCCAGCTCAACTCGACAGGCCGACTCTGGGGCCAACGTCCTGACTTTC. Using reference TRBV18 and TRBJ2-6 for the parts outside the CDR3, the full variable domain is NAGVMQNPRHLVRRRGQEARLRCSPMKGHSHVYWYRQLPEEGLKFMVYLQKENIIDESGMPKERFSAEFPKEGPSILRIQQVVRGDSAAYFCASSTRQADSGANVLTFGAGSRLTVL.